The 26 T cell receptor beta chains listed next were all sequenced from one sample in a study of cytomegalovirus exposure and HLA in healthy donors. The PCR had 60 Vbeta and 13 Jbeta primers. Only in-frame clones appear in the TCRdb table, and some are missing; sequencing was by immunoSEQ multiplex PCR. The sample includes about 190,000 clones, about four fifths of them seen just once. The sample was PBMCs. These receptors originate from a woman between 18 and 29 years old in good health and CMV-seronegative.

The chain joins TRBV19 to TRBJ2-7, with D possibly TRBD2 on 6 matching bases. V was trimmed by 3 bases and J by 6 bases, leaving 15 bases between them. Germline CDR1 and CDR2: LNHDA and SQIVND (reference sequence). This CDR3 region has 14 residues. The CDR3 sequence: CASSIGGSAGEQYF. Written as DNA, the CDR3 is TGTGCCAGTAGTATCGGGGGAAGTGCGGGCGAGCAGTACTTC.

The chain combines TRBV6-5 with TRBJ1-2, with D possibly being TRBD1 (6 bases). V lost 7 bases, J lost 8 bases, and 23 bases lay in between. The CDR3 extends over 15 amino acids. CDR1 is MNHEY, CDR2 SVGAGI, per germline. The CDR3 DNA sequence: TGTGCCAGCACTCGACGGGAGGGGGGTTCATACGGCTACACCTTC. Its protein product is CASTRREGGSYGYTF.

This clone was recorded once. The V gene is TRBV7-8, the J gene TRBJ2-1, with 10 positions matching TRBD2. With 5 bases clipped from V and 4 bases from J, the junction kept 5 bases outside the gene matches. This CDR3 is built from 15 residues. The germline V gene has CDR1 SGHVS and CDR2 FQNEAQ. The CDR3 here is CASSALAGAYNEQFF. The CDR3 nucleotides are TGTGCCAGCAGCGCCCTAGCGGGAGCTTACAATGAGCAGTTCTTC. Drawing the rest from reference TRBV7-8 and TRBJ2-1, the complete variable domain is GAGVSQSPRYKVAKRGQDVALRCDPISGHVSLFWYQQALGQGPEFLTYFQNEAQLDKSGLPSDRFFAERPEGSVSTLKIQRTQQEDSAVYLCASSALAGAYNEQFFGPGTRLTVL.

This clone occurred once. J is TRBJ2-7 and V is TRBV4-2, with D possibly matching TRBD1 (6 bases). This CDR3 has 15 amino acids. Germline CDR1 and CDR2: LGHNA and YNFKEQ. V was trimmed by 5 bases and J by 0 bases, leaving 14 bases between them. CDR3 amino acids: CASSSRDTPSYEQYF. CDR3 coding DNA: TGTGCCAGCAGCTCCCGGGACACTCCCTCCTACGAGCAGTACTTC.

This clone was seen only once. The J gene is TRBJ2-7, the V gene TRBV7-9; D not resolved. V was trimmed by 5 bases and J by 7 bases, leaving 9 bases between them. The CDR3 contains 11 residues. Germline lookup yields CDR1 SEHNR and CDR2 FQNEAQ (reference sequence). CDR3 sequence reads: CASSLSREQYF. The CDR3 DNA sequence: TGTGCCAGCAGCCTTAGTCGTGAGCAGTACTTC.

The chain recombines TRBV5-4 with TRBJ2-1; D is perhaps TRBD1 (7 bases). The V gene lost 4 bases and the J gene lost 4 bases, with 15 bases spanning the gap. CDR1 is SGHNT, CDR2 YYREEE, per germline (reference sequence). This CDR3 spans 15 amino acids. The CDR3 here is CASSDPGDRYNEQFF. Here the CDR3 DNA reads TGTGCCAGCAGCGACCCGGGGGACAGATACAATGAGCAGTTCTTC.

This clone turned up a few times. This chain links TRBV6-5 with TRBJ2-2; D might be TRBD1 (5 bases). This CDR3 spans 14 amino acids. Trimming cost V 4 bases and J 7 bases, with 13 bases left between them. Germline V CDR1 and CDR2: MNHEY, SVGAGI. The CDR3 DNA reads TGTGCCAGCAGTTGGACACGTGGGGACGGGGAGCTGTTTTTT. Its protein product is CASSWTRGDGELFF.

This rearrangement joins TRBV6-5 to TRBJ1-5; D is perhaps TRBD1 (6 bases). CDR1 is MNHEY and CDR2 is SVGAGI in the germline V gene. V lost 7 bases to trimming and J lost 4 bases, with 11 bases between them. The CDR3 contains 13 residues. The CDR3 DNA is TGTGCCAGCACCGCTCAGGGGAATCAGCCCCAGCATTTT. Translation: CASTAQGNQPQHF.

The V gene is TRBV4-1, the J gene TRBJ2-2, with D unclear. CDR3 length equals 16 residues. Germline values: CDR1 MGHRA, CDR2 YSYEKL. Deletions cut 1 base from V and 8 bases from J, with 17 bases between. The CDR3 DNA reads TGCGCCAGCAGCCAAGTAAGTCAGCCTGAGGTTGGGGAGCTGTTTTTT. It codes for CASSQVSQPEVGELFF.

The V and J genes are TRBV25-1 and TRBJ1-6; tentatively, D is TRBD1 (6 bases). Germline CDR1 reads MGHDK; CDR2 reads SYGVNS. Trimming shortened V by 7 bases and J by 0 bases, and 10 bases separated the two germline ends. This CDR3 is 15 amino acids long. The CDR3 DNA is TGTGCCAGCAACACAGGGAGCTCCTATAATTCACCCCTCCACTTT. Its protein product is CASNTGSSYNSPLHF.

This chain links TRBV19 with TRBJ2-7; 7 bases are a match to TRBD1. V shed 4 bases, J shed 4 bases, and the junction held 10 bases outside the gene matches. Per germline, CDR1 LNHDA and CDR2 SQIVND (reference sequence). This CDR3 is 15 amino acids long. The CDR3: CASSKEAGGRYEQYF. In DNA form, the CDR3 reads TGTGCCAGTAGTAAGGAGGCAGGGGGAAGATACGAGCAGTACTTC. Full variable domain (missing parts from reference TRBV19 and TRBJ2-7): DGGITQSPKYLFRKEGQNVTLSCEQNLNHDAMYWYRQDPGQGLRLIYYSQIVNDFQKGDIAEGYSVSREKKESFPLTVTSAQKNPTAFYLCASSKEAGGRYEQYFGPGTRLTVT.

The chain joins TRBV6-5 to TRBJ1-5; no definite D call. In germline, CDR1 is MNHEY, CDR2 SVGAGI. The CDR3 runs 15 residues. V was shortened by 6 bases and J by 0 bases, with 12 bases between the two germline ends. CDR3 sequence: CASRFSGDSNQPQHF. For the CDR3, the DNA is TGTGCCAGCAGATTCAGTGGTGATAGCAATCAGCCCCAGCATTTT.

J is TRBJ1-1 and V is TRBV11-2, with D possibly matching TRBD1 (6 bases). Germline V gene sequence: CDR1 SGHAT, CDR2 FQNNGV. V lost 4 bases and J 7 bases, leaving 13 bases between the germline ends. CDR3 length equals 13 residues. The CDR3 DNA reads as TGTGCCAGCAGCTCTTGGGGACAACGTGAAGCTTTCTTT. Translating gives CASSSWGQREAFF. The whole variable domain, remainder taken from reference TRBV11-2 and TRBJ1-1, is EAGVAQSPRYKIIEKRQSVAFWCNPISGHATLYWYQQILGQGPKLLIQFQNNGVVDDSQLPKDRFSAERLKGVDSTLKIQPAKLEDSAVYLCASSSWGQREAFFGQGTRLTVV.

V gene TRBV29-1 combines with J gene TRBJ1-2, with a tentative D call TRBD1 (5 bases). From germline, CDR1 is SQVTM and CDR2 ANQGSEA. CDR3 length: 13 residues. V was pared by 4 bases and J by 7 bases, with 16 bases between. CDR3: CSVVPTGDSGYTF. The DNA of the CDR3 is TGCAGCGTTGTCCCCACAGGCGACAGTGGCTACACCTTC.

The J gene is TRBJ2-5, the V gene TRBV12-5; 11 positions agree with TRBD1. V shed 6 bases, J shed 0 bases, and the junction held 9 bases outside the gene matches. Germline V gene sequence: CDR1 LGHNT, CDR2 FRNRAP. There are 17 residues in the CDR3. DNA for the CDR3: TGTGCTAGTGGCCCCGGGACAGGGGGGATTTACCAAGAGACCCAGTACTTC. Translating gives CASGPGTGGIYQETQYF.

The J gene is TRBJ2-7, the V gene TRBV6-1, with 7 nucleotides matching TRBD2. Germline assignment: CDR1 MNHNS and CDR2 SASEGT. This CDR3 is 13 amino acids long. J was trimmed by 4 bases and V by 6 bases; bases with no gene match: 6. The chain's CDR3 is CASRGDYLYEQYV. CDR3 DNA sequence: TGTGCCAGCAGAGGGGACTACCTTTACGAGCAGTACGTC.

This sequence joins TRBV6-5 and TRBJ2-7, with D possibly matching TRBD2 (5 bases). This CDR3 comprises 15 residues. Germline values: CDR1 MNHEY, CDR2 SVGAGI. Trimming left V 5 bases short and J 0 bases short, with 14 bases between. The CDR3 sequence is CASSPIGLASYEQYF. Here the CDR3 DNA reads TGTGCCAGCAGTCCAATAGGACTGGCCTCCTACGAGCAGTACTTC.

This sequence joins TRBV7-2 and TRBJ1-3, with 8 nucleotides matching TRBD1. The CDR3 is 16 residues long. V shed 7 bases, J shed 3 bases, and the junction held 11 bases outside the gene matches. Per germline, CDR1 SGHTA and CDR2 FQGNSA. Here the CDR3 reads CASIDRGLGIGNTIYF. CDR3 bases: TGTGCCAGCATCGACAGGGGACTTGGAATTGGAAACACCATATATTTT.

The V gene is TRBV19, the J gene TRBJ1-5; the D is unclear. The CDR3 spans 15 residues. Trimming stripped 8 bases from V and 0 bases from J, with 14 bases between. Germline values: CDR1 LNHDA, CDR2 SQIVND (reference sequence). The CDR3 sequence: CASGLTPHSNQPQHF. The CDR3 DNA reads TGTGCCAGTGGGTTGACACCACATAGCAATCAGCCCCAGCATTTT.

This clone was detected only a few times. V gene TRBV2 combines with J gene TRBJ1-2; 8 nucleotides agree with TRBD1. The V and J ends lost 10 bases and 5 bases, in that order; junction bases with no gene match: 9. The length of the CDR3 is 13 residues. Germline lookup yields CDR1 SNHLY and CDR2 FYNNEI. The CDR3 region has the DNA TGTGCCATTTCGCAGGGGGCGCGATATGGCTACACCTTC. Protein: CAISQGARYGYTF.

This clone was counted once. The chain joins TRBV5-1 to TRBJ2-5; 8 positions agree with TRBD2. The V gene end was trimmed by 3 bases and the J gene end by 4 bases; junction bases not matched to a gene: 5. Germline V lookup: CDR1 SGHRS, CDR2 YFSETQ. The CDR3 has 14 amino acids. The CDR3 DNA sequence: TGCGCCAGCAGCTGGAGCGGGAGTGGAGAGACCCAGTACTTC. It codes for CASSWSGSGETQYF. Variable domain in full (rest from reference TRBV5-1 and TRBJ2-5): KAGVTQTPRYLIKTRGQQVTLSCSPISGHRSVSWYQQTPGQGLQFLFEYFSETQRNKGNFPGRFSGRQFSNSRSEMNVSTLELGDSALYLCASSWSGSGETQYFGPGTRLLVL.

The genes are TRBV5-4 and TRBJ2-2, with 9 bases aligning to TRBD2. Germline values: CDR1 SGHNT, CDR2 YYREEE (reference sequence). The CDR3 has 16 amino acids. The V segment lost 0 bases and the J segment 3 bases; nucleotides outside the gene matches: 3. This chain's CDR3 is CASSLGGRVDTGELFF. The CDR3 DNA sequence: TGTGCCAGCAGCTTGGGCGGGAGGGTCGACACCGGGGAGCTGTTTTTT.

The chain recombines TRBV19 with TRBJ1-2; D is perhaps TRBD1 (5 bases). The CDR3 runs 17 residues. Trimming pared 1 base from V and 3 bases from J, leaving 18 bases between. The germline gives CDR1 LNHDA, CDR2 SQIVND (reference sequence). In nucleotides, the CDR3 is TGTGCCAGTAGTATAGGTGCGGGACCACTAACCTACTATGGCTACACCTTC. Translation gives CASSIGAGPLTYYGYTF.

CDR3 amino acids: CASKGQGAMNTEAFF. The CDR3 nucleotides are TGTGCCAGCAAAGGGCAGGGGGCGATGAACACTGAAGCTTTCTTT. The chain links TRBV27 to TRBJ1-1; 8 bases map to TRBD1. The CDR3 is made up of 15 amino acids. V shed 7 bases, J shed 0 bases, and the junction held 7 bases outside the gene matches. Per the germline V gene, CDR1 is MNHEY and CDR2 is SMNVEV (reference sequence).

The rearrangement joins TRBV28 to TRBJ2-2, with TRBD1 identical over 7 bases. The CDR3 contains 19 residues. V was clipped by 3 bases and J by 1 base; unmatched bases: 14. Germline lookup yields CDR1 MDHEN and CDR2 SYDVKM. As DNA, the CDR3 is TGTGCCAGCAGTTTTGGCCCGAGTACAGGGGTGTTGAACACCGGGGAGCTGTTTTTT. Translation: CASSFGPSTGVLNTGELFF.

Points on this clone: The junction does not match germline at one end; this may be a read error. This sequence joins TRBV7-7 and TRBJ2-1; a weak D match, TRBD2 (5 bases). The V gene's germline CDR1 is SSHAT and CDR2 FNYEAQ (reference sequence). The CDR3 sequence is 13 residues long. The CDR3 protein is CASSLDLANEQFF. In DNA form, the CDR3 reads TGTGCTAGCAGCTTAGACCTAGCCAATGAGCAGTTCTTC.